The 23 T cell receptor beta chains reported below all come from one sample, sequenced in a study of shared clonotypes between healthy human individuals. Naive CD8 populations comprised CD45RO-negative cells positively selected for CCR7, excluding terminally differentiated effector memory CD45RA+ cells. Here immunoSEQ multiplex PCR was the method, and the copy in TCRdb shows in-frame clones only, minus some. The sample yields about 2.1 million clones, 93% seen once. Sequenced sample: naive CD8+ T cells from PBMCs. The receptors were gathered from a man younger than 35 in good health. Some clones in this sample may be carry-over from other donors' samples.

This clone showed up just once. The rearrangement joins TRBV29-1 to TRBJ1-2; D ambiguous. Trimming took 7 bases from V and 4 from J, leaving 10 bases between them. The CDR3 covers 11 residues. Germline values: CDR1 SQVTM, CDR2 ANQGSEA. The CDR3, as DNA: TGCAGCGCGACGGTTTTCTATGGCTACACCTTC. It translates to CSATVFYGYTF.

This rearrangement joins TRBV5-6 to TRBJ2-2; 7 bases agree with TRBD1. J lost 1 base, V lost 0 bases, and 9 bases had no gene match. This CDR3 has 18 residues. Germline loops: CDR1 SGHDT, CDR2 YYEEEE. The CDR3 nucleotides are TGTGCCAGCAGCTTGGAGGGACAGAGTGGGGGGAACACCGGGGAGCTGTTTTTT. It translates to CASSLEGQSGGNTGELFF. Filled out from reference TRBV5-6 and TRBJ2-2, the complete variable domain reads DAGVTQSPTHLIKTRGQQVTLRCSPKSGHDTVSWYQQALGQGPQFIFQYYEEEERQRGNFPDRFSGHQFPNYSSELNVNALLLGDSALYLCASSLEGQSGGNTGELFFGEGSRLTVL.

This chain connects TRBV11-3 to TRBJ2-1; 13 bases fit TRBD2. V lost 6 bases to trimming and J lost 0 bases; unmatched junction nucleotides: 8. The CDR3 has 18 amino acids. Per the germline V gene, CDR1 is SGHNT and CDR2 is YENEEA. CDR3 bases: TGTGCCAGCAGTTCCCAGACTAGCGGGAGGCCCTCCTACAATGAGCAGTTCTTC. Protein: CASSSQTSGRPSYNEQFF.

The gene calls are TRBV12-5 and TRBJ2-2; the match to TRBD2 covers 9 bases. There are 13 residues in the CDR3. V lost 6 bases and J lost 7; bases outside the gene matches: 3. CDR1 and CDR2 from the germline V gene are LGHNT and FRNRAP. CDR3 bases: TGTGCTAGTGGGAGCGGGAGGAGCGGGGAGCTGTTTTTT. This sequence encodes CASGSGRSGELFF.

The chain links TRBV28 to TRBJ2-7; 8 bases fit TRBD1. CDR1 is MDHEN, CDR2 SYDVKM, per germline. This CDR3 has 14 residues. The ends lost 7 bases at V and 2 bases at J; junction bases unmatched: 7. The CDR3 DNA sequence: TGTGCCAGCACCCCGGGACAGGCGACCTACGAGCAGTACTTC. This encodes CASTPGQATYEQYF.

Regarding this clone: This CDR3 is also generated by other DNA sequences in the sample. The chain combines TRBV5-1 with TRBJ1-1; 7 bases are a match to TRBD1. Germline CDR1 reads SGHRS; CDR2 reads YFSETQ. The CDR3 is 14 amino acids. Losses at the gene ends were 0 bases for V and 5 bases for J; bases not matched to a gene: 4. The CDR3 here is CASSLGGGGTEAFF. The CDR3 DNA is TGCGCCAGCAGCTTGGGAGGGGGCGGTACTGAAGCTTTCTTT. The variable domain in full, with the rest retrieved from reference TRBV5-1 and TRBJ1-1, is KAGVTQTPRYLIKTRGQQVTLSCSPISGHRSVSWYQQTPGQGLQFLFEYFSETQRNKGNFPGRFSGRQFSNSRSEMNVSTLELGDSALYLCASSLGGGGTEAFFGQGTRLTVV.

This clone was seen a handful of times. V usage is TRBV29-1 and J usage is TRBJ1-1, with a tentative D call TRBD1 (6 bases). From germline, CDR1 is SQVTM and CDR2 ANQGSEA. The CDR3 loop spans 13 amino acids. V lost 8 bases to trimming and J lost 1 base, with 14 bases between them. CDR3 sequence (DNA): TGCAGCTCCGATGGGGGCGGGAACACTGAAGCTTTCTTT. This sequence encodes CSSDGGGNTEAFF.

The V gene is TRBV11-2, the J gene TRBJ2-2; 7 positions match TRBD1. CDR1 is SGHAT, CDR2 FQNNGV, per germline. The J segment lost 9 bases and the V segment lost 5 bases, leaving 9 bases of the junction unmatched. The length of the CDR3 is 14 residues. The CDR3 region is CASSEPGQLRELFF. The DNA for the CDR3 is TGTGCCAGCAGCGAACCGGGACAGCTTAGGGAGCTGTTTTTT. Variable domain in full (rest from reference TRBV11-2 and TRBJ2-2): EAGVAQSPRYKIIEKRQSVAFWCNPISGHATLYWYQQILGQGPKLLIQFQNNGVVDDSQLPKDRFSAERLKGVDSTLKIQPAKLEDSAVYLCASSEPGQLRELFFGEGSRLTVL.

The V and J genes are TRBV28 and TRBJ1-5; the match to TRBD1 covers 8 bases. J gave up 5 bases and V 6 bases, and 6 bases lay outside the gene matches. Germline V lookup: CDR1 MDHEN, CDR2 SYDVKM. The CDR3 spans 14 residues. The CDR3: CASSQDRADQPQHF. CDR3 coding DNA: TGTGCCAGCAGCCAGGACAGGGCGGATCAGCCCCAGCATTTT.

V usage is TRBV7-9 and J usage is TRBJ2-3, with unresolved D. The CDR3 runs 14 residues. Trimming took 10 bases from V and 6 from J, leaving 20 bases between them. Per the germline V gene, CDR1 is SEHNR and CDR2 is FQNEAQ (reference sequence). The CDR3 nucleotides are TGTGCCATCCCGGGCCCAGGTTTTGGGGATACGCAGTATTTT. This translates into CAIPGPGFGDTQYF.

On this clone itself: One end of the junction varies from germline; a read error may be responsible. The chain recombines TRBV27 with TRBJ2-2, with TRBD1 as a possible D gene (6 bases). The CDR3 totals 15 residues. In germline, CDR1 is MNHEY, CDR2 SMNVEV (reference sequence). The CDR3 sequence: CASSVSRGSTGELFF. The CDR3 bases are TGTGCCAGCAGTGTATCCAGGGGATCCACCGGGGAGCTGTTTTTT.

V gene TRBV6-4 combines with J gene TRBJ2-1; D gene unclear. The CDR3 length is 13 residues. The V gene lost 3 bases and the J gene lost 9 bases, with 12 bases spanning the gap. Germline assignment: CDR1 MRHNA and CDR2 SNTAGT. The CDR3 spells CASSDQAWGEQFF. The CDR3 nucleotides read TGTGCCAGCAGTGATCAAGCCTGGGGTGAGCAGTTCTTC.

The chain's CDR3 is CATSRVLSSTDTQYF. The CDR3 DNA is TGTGCCACCAGCAGAGTCTTATCTAGCACAGATACGCAGTATTTT. The V and J genes are TRBV15 and TRBJ2-3; D ambiguous. V lost 1 base to trimming and J lost 0 bases, with 8 bases between them. Germline V gene sequence: CDR1 LNHNV, CDR2 YYDKDF (reference sequence). This CDR3 region has 15 residues.

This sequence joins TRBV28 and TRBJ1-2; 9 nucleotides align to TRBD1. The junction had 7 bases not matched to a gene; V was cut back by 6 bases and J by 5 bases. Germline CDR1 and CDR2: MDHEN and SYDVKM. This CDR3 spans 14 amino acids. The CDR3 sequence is CASRTGGARYGYTF. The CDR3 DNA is TGTGCCAGCAGAACAGGGGGCGCGCGGTATGGCTACACCTTC.

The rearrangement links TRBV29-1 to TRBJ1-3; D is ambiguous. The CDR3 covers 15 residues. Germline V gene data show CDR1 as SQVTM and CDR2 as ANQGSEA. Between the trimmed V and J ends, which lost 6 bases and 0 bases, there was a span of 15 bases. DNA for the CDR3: TGCAGCGTCCGAGCGGACGGGAGCTCTGGAAACACCATATATTTT. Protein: CSVRADGSSGNTIYF.

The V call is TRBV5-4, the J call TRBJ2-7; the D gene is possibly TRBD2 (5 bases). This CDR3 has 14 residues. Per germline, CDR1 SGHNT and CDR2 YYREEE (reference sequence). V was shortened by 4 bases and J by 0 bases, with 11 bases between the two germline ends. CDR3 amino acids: CASSVSGSSYEQYF. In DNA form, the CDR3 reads TGTGCCAGCAGCGTCAGCGGAAGCTCCTACGAGCAGTACTTC.

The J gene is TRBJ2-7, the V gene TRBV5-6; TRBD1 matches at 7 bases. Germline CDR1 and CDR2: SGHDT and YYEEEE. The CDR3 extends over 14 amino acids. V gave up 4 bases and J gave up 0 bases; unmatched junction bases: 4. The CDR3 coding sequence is TGTGCCAGCAGCGACGGGACAGCCTCCTACGAGCAGTACTTC. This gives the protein CASSDGTASYEQYF.

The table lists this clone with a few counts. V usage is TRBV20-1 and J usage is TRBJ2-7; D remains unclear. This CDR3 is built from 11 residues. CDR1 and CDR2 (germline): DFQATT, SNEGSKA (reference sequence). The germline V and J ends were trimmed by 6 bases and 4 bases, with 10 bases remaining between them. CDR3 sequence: CSAPITYEQYF. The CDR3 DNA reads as TGCAGTGCCCCCATTACGTACGAGCAGTACTTC.

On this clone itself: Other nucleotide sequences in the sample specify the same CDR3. CDR3 in amino acids: CASSLVLAGVNEQFF. CDR3 bases: TGTGCCAGCAGCTTGGTCCTAGCGGGAGTTAATGAGCAGTTCTTC. The genes are TRBV7-9 and TRBJ2-1; 10 nucleotides align to TRBD2. Losses at the gene ends were 3 bases for V and 7 bases for J; bases not matched to a gene: 6. Looked up from germline, CDR1 is SEHNR and CDR2 is FQNEAQ (reference sequence). The CDR3 totals 15 residues.

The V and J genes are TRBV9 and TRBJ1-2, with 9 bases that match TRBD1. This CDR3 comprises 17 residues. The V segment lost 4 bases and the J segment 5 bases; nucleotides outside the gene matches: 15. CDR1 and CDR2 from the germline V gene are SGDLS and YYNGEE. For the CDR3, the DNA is TGTGCCAGCAGCCCGGAGGACAGGGGAAACGAGTGGTATGGCTACACCTTC. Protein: CASSPEDRGNEWYGYTF.

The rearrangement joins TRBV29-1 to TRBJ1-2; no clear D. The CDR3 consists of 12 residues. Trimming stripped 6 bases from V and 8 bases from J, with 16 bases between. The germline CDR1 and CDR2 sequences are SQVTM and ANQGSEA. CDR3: CSVASPLPGYTF. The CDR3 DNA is TGCAGCGTCGCGTCACCGCTTCCAGGCTACACCTTC.

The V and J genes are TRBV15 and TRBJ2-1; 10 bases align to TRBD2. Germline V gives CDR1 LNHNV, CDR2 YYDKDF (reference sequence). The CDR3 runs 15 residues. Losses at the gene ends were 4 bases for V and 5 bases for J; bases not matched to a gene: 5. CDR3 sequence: CATSTGLARNNEQFF. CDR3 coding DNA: TGTGCCACCAGCACGGGACTAGCGAGGAACAATGAGCAGTTCTTC.

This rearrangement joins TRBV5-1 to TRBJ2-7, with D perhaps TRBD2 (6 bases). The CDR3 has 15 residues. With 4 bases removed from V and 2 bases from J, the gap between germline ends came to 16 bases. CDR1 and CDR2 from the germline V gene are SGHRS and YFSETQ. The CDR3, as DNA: TGCGCCAGCAGCCTTTTACCCGGGGGAACCTACGAGCAGTACTTC. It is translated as CASSLLPGGTYEQYF. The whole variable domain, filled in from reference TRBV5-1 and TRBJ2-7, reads KAGVTQTPRYLIKTRGQQVTLSCSPISGHRSVSWYQQTPGQGLQFLFEYFSETQRNKGNFPGRFSGRQFSNSRSEMNVSTLELGDSALYLCASSLLPGGTYEQYFGPGTRLTVT.